This record covers a single T cell receptor (beta chain). This sample was included in a study of OX40 agonist ivuxolimab in advanced cancers. At the level of the study: Patients receiving dose escalation had hepatocellular carcinoma, melanoma, renal cell or head and neck cancer.

CDR3 length equals 15 residues. Deletions cut 6 bases from V and 0 bases from J, with 12 bases between. Germline V gene sequence: CDR1 MNHNY, CDR2 SVGAGI (reference sequence). The method was immunoSEQ multiplex PCR; TCRdb's version includes in-frame clones alone and lacks a portion of them. The repertoire consists of more than 40,000 clones, with 82% occurring once and the leading ten covering about 1.8%. The V call is TRBV6-6, the J call TRBJ1-3; possibly TRBD1 for D (5 bases). Here the sequenced sample was CD4+ or CD8+ T cells sorted from blood, taken in a trial of the OX40 agonist ivuxolimab. The receptor was derived from an adult with an advanced solid tumor such as melanoma, head and neck, liver or kidney cancer. The CDR3: CASRPDGGSGNTIYF. The CDR3, as DNA: TGTGCCAGCAGACCCGACGGGGGCTCTGGAAACACCATATATTTT.